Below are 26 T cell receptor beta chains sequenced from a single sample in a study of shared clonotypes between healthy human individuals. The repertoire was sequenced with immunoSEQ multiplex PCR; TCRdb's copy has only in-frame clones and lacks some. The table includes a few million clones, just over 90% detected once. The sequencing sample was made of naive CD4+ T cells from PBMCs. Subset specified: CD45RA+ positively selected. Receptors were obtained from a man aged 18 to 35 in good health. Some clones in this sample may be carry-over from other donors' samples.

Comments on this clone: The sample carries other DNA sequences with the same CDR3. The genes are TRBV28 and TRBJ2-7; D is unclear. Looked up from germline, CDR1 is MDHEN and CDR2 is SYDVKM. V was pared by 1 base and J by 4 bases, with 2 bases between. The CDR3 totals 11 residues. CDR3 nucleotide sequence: TGTGCCAGCAGTTTATTATACGAGCAGTACTTC. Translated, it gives CASSLLYEQYF.

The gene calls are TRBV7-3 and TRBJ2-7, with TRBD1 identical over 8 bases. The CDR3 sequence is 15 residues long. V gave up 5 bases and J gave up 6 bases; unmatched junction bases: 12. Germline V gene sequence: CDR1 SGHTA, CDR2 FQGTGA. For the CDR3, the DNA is TGTGCCAGCAGCCAAGGACAGGGTGAAATGCGCGAGCAGTACTTC. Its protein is CASSQGQGEMREQYF.

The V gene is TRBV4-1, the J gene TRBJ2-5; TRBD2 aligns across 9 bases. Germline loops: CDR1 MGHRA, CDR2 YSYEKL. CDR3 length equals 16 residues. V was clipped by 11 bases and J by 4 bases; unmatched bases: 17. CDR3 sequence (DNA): TGCGCCCCGCGCTGTGGAGTAGCGGGAGTCTTAGAGACCCAGTACTTC. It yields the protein CAPRCGVAGVLETQYF.

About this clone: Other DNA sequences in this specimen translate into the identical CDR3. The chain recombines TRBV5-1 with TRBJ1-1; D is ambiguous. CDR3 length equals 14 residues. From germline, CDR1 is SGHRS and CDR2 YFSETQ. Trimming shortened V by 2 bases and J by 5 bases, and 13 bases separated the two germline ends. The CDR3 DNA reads TGCGCCAGCAGCTTAGGGTATGGTAATACTGAAGCTTTCTTT. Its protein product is CASSLGYGNTEAFF.

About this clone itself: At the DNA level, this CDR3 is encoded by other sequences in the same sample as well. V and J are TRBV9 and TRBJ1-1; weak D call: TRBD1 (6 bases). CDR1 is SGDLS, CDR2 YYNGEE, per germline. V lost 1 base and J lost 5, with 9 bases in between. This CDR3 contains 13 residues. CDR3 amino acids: CASSVKGGTEAFF. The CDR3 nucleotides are TGTGCCAGCAGCGTAAAAGGGGGGACTGAAGCTTTCTTT.

The CDR3 DNA follows: TGTGCCAGCAGCCCGGGGACTAGCGGGACCCTCTCCTACGAGCAGTACTTC. It is translated as CASSPGTSGTLSYEQYF. The V and J genes are TRBV7-9 and TRBJ2-7; 13 bases map to TRBD2. This CDR3 region has 17 residues. Germline V CDR1 and CDR2: SEHNR, FQNEAQ (reference sequence). The V gene end was trimmed by 5 bases and the J gene end by 0 bases; junction bases not matched to a gene: 7.

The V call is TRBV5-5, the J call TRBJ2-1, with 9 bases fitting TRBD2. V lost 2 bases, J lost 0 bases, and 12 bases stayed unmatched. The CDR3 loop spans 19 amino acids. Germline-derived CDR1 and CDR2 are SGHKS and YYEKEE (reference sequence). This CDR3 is CASSFWAGSGRSSYNEQFF. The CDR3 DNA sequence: TGTGCCAGCAGCTTTTGGGCCGGTAGCGGGAGAAGCTCCTACAATGAGCAGTTCTTC.

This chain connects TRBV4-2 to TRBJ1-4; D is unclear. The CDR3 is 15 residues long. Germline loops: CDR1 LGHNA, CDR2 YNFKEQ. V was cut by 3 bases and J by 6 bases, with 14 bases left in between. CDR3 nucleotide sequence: TGTGCCAGCAGCCATCCTCAGAGTTTGGATGAAAAACTGTTTTTT. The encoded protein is CASSHPQSLDEKLFF.

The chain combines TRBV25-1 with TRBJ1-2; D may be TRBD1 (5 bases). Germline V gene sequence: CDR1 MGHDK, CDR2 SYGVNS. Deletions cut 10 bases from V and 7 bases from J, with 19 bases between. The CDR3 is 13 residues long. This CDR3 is CATLGPGLGGYTF. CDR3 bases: TGTGCCACCCTGGGGCCTGGATTAGGTGGCTACACCTTC.

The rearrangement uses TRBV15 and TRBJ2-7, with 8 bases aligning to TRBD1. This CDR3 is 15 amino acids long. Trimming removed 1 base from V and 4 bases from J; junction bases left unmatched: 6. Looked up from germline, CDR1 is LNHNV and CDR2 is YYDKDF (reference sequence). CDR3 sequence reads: CATSRVPDREYEQYF. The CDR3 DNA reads TGTGCCACCAGCAGAGTTCCGGACAGGGAGTACGAGCAGTACTTC. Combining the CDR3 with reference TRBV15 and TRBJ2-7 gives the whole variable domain DAMVIQNPRYQVTQFGKPVTLSCSQTLNHNVMYWYQQKSSQAPKLLFHYYDKDFNNEADTPDNFQSRRPNTSFCFLDIRSPGLGDTAMYLCATSRVPDREYEQYFGPGTRLTVT.

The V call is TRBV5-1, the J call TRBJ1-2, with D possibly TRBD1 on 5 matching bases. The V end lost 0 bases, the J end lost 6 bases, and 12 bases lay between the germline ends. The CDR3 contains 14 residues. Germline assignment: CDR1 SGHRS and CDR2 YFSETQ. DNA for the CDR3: TGCGCCAGCAGCTTGGAGTCGGGGCGCGATGGCTACACCTTC. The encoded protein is CASSLESGRDGYTF. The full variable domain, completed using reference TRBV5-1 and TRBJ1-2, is KAGVTQTPRYLIKTRGQQVTLSCSPISGHRSVSWYQQTPGQGLQFLFEYFSETQRNKGNFPGRFSGRQFSNSRSEMNVSTLELGDSALYLCASSLESGRDGYTFGSGTRLTVV.

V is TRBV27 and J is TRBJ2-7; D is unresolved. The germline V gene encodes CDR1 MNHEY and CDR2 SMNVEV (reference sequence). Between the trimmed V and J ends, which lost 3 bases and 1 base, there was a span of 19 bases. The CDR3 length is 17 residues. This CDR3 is CASSFRASPLLSYEQYF. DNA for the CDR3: TGTGCCAGCAGTTTTCGTGCAAGCCCTTTACTATCCTACGAGCAGTACTTC.

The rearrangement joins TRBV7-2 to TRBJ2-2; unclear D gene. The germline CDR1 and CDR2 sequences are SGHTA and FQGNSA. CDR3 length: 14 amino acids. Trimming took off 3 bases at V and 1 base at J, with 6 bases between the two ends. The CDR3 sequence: CASSLYRNTGELFF. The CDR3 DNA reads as TGTGCCAGCAGCTTGTACAGGAACACCGGGGAGCTGTTTTTT.

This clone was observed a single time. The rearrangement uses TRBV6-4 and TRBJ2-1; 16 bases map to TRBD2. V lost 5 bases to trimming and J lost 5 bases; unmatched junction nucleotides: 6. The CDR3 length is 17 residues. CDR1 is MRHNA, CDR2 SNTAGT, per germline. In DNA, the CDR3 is TGTGCCAGCAGTAAGGGACTAGCGGGAGGGCCCCACAATGAGCAGTTCTTC. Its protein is CASSKGLAGGPHNEQFF.

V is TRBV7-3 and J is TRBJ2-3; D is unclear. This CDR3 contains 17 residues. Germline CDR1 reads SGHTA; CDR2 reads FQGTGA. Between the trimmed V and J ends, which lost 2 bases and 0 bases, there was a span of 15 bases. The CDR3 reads CASSLGAARVSTDTQYF. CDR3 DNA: TGTGCCAGCAGCTTAGGTGCAGCCCGAGTTAGCACAGATACGCAGTATTTT.

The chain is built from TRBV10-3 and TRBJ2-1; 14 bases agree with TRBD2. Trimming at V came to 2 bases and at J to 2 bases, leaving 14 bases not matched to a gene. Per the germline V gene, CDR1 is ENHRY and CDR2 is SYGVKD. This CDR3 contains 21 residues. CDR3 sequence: CAISEATGLAGVGRPYNEQFF. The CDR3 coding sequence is TGTGCCATCAGTGAGGCGACGGGACTAGCGGGAGTGGGGAGGCCCTACAATGAGCAGTTCTTC.

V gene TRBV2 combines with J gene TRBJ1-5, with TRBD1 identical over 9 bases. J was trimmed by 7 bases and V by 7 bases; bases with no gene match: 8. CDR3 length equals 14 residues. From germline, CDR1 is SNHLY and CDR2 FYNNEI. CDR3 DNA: TGTGCCAGCACCGCCGGGACAGGGAACCAGCCCCAGCATTTT. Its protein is CASTAGTGNQPQHF.

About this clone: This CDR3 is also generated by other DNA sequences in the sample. CDR3 in DNA: TGCAGCGTAGGACTAGGAGAGACCCAGTACTTC. This encodes CSVGLGETQYF. The chain uses TRBV29-1 and TRBJ2-5; the match to TRBD2 covers 7 bases. CDR1 and CDR2 (germline): SQVTM, ANQGSEA. After removal of 6 bases from V and 4 bases from J, the junction contained 2 bases not matched to a gene. This CDR3 is 11 amino acids long.

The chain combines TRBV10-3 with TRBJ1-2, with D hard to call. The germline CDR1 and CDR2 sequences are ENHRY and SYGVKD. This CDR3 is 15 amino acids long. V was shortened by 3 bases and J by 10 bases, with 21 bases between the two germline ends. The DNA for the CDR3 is TGTGCCATCAGTGACTTTTTTGAGCCACTAGTGGACTACACCTTC. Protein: CAISDFFEPLVDYTF.

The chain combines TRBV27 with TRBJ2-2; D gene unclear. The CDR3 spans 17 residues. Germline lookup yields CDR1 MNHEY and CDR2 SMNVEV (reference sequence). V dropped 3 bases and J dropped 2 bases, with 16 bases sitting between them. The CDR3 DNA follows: TGTGCCAGCAGTTTGTATATTCCTCAATTCAACACCGGGGAGCTGTTTTTT. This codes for CASSLYIPQFNTGELFF.

The CDR3: CASSFPGQESYEQYF. As DNA, the CDR3 is TGTGCCAGCAGCTTTCCGGGACAGGAGTCCTACGAGCAGTACTTC. This chain links TRBV7-9 with TRBJ2-7; 8 positions match TRBD1. The CDR3 is 15 residues long. Trimming took 3 bases from V and 1 from J; bases not matched to a gene: 5. Germline V gene lookup returns CDR1 SEHNR and CDR2 FQNEAQ (reference sequence).

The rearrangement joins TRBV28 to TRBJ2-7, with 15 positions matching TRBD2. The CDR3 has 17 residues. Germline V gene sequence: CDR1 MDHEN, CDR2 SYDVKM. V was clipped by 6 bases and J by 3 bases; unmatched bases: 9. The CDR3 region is CASSKGLAGGHRYEQYF. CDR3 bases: TGTGCCAGCAGCAAGGGACTAGCGGGAGGCCACCGCTACGAGCAGTACTTC.

CDR3 sequence reads: CASRIRGISYEQYF. The CDR3 DNA reads TGTGCCAGTCGAATCCGGGGGATATCCTACGAGCAGTACTTC. The V gene is TRBV6-1, the J gene TRBJ2-7, with D perhaps TRBD2 (6 bases). CDR1 MNHNS and CDR2 SASEGT come from the germline V gene. This CDR3 comprises 14 residues. V was trimmed by 9 bases and J by 1 base, leaving 16 bases between them.

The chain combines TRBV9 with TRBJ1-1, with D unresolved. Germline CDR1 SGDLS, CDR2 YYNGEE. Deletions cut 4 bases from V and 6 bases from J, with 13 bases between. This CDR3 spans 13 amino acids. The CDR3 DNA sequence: TGTGCCAGCAGCCCCCAGCCGGAGGCTGAAGCTTTCTTT. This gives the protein CASSPQPEAEAFF.

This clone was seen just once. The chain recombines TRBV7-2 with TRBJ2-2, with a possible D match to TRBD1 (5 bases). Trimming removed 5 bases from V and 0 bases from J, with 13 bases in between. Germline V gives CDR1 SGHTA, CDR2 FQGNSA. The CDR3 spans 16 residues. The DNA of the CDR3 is TGTGCCAGCAGCGCGTACCGGACACCGAACACCGGGGAGCTGTTTTTT. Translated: CASSAYRTPNTGELFF.

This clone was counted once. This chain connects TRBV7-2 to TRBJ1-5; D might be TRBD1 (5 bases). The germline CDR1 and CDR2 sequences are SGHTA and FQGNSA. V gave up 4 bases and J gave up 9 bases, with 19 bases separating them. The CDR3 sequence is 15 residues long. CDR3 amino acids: CASSSEIPGLGPQHF. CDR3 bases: TGTGCCAGCAGCTCCGAAATACCGGGACTCGGGCCCCAGCATTTT.